Each of the 6 T cell receptor beta chains below was sequenced from the same sample in a study of cytomegalovirus exposure and HLA in healthy donors. PCR primers comprised 60 Vbeta and 13 Jbeta primers. Libraries were prepared by immunoSEQ multiplex PCR; TCRdb keeps only in-frame clonotypes and omits some of them. This table holds tens of thousands of clones, roughly 74% found once. The sequencing sample was made of PBMCs. The receptors were sampled from a woman aged 50 to 60 in good health and CMV-seropositive.

The chain couples TRBV18 to TRBJ1-3; no firm D call. Trimming removed 3 bases at V and 0 bases at J, with 9 bases between. CDR1 KGHSH and CDR2 LQKENI come from the germline V gene. The CDR3 is 15 residues long. The CDR3 sequence: CASSPTGVSGNTIYF. The CDR3 DNA reads as TGTGCCAGCTCACCGACGGGAGTCTCTGGAAACACCATATATTTT.

This clone was counted a few times. The chain links TRBV5-1 to TRBJ1-4; D is unclear. This CDR3 contains 14 residues. The germline CDR1 and CDR2 sequences are SGHRS and YFSETQ. V gave up 0 bases and J gave up 5 bases, with 8 bases separating them. The DNA of the CDR3 is TGCGCCAGCAGCTTGGGGAGTTTGAATGAAAAACTGTTTTTT. Translating it yields CASSLGSLNEKLFF. Supplemented by reference TRBV5-1 and TRBJ1-4, the full variable domain reads KAGVTQTPRYLIKTRGQQVTLSCSPISGHRSVSWYQQTPGQGLQFLFEYFSETQRNKGNFPGRFSGRQFSNSRSEMNVSTLELGDSALYLCASSLGSLNEKLFFGSGTQLSVL.

V usage is TRBV5-6 and J usage is TRBJ2-7; tentative D call: TRBD1 (8 bases). The CDR3 spans 13 residues. CDR1 and CDR2 (germline): SGHDT, YYEEEE. Trimming took off 1 base at V and 5 bases at J, with 10 bases between the two ends. In nucleotides, the CDR3 is TGTGCCAGCAGCTTGACAGGGGGGGACGAGCAGTACTTC. Translated, it gives CASSLTGGDEQYF.

The V gene is TRBV29-1, the J gene TRBJ2-5, with 7 bases that match TRBD1. CDR1 SQVTM and CDR2 ANQGSEA come from the germline V gene. The V and J ends lost 7 bases and 4 bases, in that order; junction bases with no gene match: 6. The CDR3 has 12 residues. CDR3 loop: CSATGFSETQYF. The DNA of the CDR3 is TGCAGCGCGACAGGGTTCTCAGAGACCCAGTACTTC.

The CDR3 loop is CASSLVPMNTEAFF. CDR3 in DNA: TGTGCCAGCAGTCTCGTCCCTATGAACACTGAAGCTTTCTTT. This chain connects TRBV28 to TRBJ1-1, with unresolved D. The CDR3 is 14 residues long. V gave up 5 bases and J gave up 0 bases, with 10 bases separating them. Per the germline V gene, CDR1 is MDHEN and CDR2 is SYDVKM.

The chain links TRBV5-1 to TRBJ1-1; a possible D gene is TRBD1 (6 bases). Looked up from germline, CDR1 is SGHRS and CDR2 is YFSETQ. The V end was cut by 4 bases, the J end by 5 bases, with 15 bases between. This CDR3 has 14 residues. The CDR3, as DNA: TGCGCCAGCAGCGTGACAGGTATCGGAACTGAAGCTTTCTTT. Amino acid sequence: CASSVTGIGTEAFF.